A selection of T cell receptor beta chains follows, all from one sample in a study of blood T cells in healthy people across ages. TCRdb re-called the 5' RACE reads through MiXCR, storing one row per CDR3 protein. The sample yields over a million distinct CDR3 sequences, about 25% seen once. The sample also formed part of further work on T cells of mothers and their children.

The specimen sequenced was blood. The receptors derive from a girl aged 2 to 9 in good health. Both conserved end residues are part of each CDR3. The D gene is left open where the match is weak. Clone size is stated in some rows and not others, as once, few, many or a class when expanded.

d_gene: .; j_gene: TRBJ1-1; v_gene: TRBV5-6; abundance: .; CDR3nt: TGTGCCAGCAGCTCCTCCTGGACTGAAGCTTTCTTT; CDR3aa: CASSSSWTEAFF
d_gene: TRBD2; j_gene: TRBJ2-5; v_gene: TRBV10-2; abundance: few; CDR3nt: TGCGCCAGCGGGGGACTAGCGGGGGAAGAGGACCAAGAGACCCAGTACTTC; CDR3aa: CASGGLAGEEDQETQYF
d_gene: TRBD2; j_gene: TRBJ2-3; v_gene: TRBV5-1; abundance: few; CDR3nt: TGCGCCAGCGGGACTAGTGCATATACGCAGTATTTT; CDR3aa: CASGTSAYTQYF
d_gene: .; j_gene: TRBJ2-5; v_gene: TRBV6-2/TRBV6-3; abundance: .; CDR3nt: TGTGCCAGCAGTCCCACTCCGGCGGGCCAAGAGACCCAGTACTTC; CDR3aa: CASSPTPAGQETQYF
d_gene: .; j_gene: TRBJ2-1; v_gene: TRBV6-1; abundance: .; CDR3nt: TGTGCCAGCAGTGAAGGGGGTTTGGTTGTCTCCTACAATGAGCAGTTCTTC; CDR3aa: CASSEGGLVVSYNEQFF
d_gene: TRBD2; j_gene: TRBJ2-1; v_gene: TRBV6-1; abundance: few; CDR3nt: TGTGCCAGCAGTGAATATACTAGCGGACCCTACAATGAGCAGTTCTTC; CDR3aa: CASSEYTSGPYNEQFF
d_gene: .; j_gene: TRBJ2-3; v_gene: TRBV10-1; abundance: few; CDR3nt: TGCGCCAGCAGTGAGGTCCCTGGGGTCACGCCGCAGTATTTT; CDR3aa: CASSEVPGVTPQYF
d_gene: .; j_gene: TRBJ2-5; v_gene: TRBV29-1; abundance: few; CDR3nt: TGCAGCTCCACCATGGACATTAAAGTAGAGACCCAGTACTTC; CDR3aa: CSSTMDIKVETQYF
d_gene: .; j_gene: TRBJ2-1; v_gene: TRBV5-1; abundance: .; CDR3nt: TGCGCCAGCAGCTTGTTTTACGCTAGTTCAGGGAATGAGCAGTTCTTC; CDR3aa: CASSLFYASSGNEQFF
d_gene: TRBD1; j_gene: TRBJ2-1; v_gene: TRBV20-1; abundance: few; CDR3nt: TGCAGTGCTAGAATCGGCAGGGGGCTCAACAATGAGCAGTTCTTC; CDR3aa: CSARIGRGLNNEQFF
d_gene: TRBD1; j_gene: TRBJ2-7; v_gene: TRBV7-9; abundance: few; CDR3nt: TGTGCCAGCAGCTTAGGGGATTTGGGGACAGGGCCCCACGAGCAGTACTTC; CDR3aa: CASSLGDLGTGPHEQYF
d_gene: .; j_gene: TRBJ2-5; v_gene: TRBV12-3/TRBV12-4; abundance: .; CDR3nt: TGTGCCAGCAGTTTTCGGGAAGGGTTCAGGGAGACCCAGTACTTC; CDR3aa: CASSFREGFRETQYF
d_gene: .; j_gene: TRBJ1-1; v_gene: TRBV11-2; abundance: .; CDR3nt: TGTGCCAGCAGCTTCGAGGGATTGCACCTATTGACTGAAGCTTTCTTT; CDR3aa: CASSFEGLHLLTEAFF
d_gene: TRBD2; j_gene: TRBJ2-5; v_gene: TRBV9; abundance: .; CDR3nt: TGTGCCAGCAGCGACGGTACTAGCGGGCCTTACTTC; CDR3aa: CASSDGTSGPYF
d_gene: .; j_gene: TRBJ2-1; v_gene: TRBV28; abundance: few; CDR3nt: TGTGCCAGCAGTTTCCCAAGGACTCCCAATAATGAGCAGTTCTTC; CDR3aa: CASSFPRTPNNEQFF
d_gene: TRBD2; j_gene: TRBJ2-1; v_gene: TRBV29-1; abundance: few; CDR3nt: TGCAGCGTTGAAGATCTAGGGCTAGCGGGAGGATATGAGCAGTTCTTC; CDR3aa: CSVEDLGLAGGYEQFF
d_gene: .; j_gene: TRBJ1-2; v_gene: TRBV23-1; abundance: few; CDR3nt: TGCGCCAGCTCAGGATGTGGCTACACCTTC; CDR3aa: CASSGCGYTF
d_gene: .; j_gene: TRBJ2-1; v_gene: TRBV7-6; abundance: .; CDR3nt: TGTGCCAGCAGCTTAGATGGAGGGAGTGGGACCTCCTACAATGAGCAGTTCTTC; CDR3aa: CASSLDGGSGTSYNEQFF
d_gene: .; j_gene: TRBJ1-4; v_gene: TRBV7-9; abundance: few; CDR3nt: TGTGCCAGCAGCTTTGGCGGCCTATATAATGAAAAACTGTTTTTT; CDR3aa: CASSFGGLYNEKLFF
d_gene: TRBD2; j_gene: TRBJ2-5; v_gene: TRBV12-3/TRBV12-4; abundance: few; CDR3nt: TGTGCCAGCAGTCAGGTGACCCTAGCGGGGGGTAAGACCCAGTACTTC; CDR3aa: CASSQVTLAGGKTQYF
d_gene: .; j_gene: TRBJ2-7; v_gene: TRBV6-6; abundance: few; CDR3nt: TGTGCCAGCAGTCGAGGGGAATCCTACGAGCAGTACTTC; CDR3aa: CASSRGESYEQYF
d_gene: TRBD2; j_gene: TRBJ2-5; v_gene: TRBV27; abundance: few; CDR3nt: TGTGCCAGCAGTTTTGGGAGGGGTGTTTTTGAGACCCAGTACTTC; CDR3aa: CASSFGRGVFETQYF
d_gene: .; j_gene: TRBJ1-2; v_gene: TRBV7-2; abundance: .; CDR3nt: TGTGCCAGCAGCTTAGCCGGGGGGTCGGTGGACTATGGCTACACCTTC; CDR3aa: CASSLAGGSVDYGYTF
d_gene: .; j_gene: TRBJ2-7; v_gene: TRBV7-2; abundance: few; CDR3nt: TGTGCCAGCAGCTTACGGTACGGGATCCTCTACGAGCAGTACTTC; CDR3aa: CASSLRYGILYEQYF
d_gene: .; j_gene: TRBJ2-1; v_gene: TRBV29-1; abundance: .; CDR3nt: TGCAGCGTTGAAGACGGACTACGGAATGCGCAGTTCTTC; CDR3aa: CSVEDGLRNAQFF
d_gene: .; j_gene: TRBJ2-7; v_gene: TRBV4-1; abundance: .; CDR3nt: TGCGCCAGCAGCCAAGTATATAGCTACGAGCAGTACTTC; CDR3aa: CASSQVYSYEQYF
d_gene: TRBD1; j_gene: TRBJ2-7; v_gene: TRBV6-5; abundance: few; CDR3nt: TGTGCCAGCAGACCTCGACAGGGGCCTGTCCACGAGCAGTACTTC; CDR3aa: CASRPRQGPVHEQYF
d_gene: .; j_gene: TRBJ2-4; v_gene: TRBV29-1; abundance: few; CDR3nt: TGCAGCGTTGACATAGACGGGTTAGCCAAAAACATTCAGTACTTC; CDR3aa: CSVDIDGLAKNIQYF
d_gene: TRBD2; j_gene: TRBJ2-1; v_gene: TRBV5-1; abundance: .; CDR3nt: TGCGCCAGCAGCGCGCCGCGGACTAGTAGCAATGAGCAGTTCTTC; CDR3aa: CASSAPRTSSNEQFF
d_gene: .; j_gene: TRBJ1-5; v_gene: TRBV6-1; abundance: .; CDR3nt: TGTGCCAGCACCCAGGAAGGGTATAGCAATCAGCCCCAGCATTTT; CDR3aa: CASTQEGYSNQPQHF
d_gene: .; j_gene: TRBJ2-7; v_gene: TRBV12-5; abundance: .; CDR3nt: TGTGCTAGTGGTTTCCAATACCCGCGCAGGGCCCTCTACGAGCAGTACTTC; CDR3aa: CASGFQYPRRALYEQYF
d_gene: .; j_gene: TRBJ2-5; v_gene: TRBV4-2; abundance: .; CDR3nt: TGTGCCAGCAGCCAAGATAACCCGAAAGAGACCCAGTACTTC; CDR3aa: CASSQDNPKETQYF
d_gene: .; j_gene: TRBJ2-5; v_gene: TRBV11-3; abundance: few; CDR3nt: TGTGCCAGCACCCGGTGGCAAGAGACCCAGTACTTC; CDR3aa: CASTRWQETQYF
d_gene: TRBD1; j_gene: TRBJ2-5; v_gene: TRBV7-2; abundance: few; CDR3nt: TGTGCCAGCAGCTTATTGGGACAGGGGTCGGGAGAGCAGTACTTC; CDR3aa: CASSLLGQGSGEQYF
d_gene: .; j_gene: TRBJ1-4; v_gene: TRBV4-1; abundance: .; CDR3nt: TGCGCCAGCAGCCAAGAGGTCCGGGGGATTAATGAAAAACTGTTTTTT; CDR3aa: CASSQEVRGINEKLFF
d_gene: TRBD1; j_gene: TRBJ2-2; v_gene: TRBV9; abundance: few; CDR3nt: TGTGCCAGCACCAGAGACCGACAGGGCAAAGGTACCGGGGAGCTGTTTTTT; CDR3aa: CASTRDRQGKGTGELFF
d_gene: .; j_gene: TRBJ2-7; v_gene: TRBV6-2/TRBV6-3; abundance: many; CDR3nt: TGTGCCAGCAGTTATGTCAACTCAGGGGGACCGGAGGGCGAGCAGTACTTC; CDR3aa: CASSYVNSGGPEGEQYF
d_gene: .; j_gene: TRBJ2-5; v_gene: TRBV28; abundance: .; CDR3nt: TGTGCCAGCAGTTATCCGGACCCCGGGGTAAAGACCCAGTACTTC; CDR3aa: CASSYPDPGVKTQYF
d_gene: .; j_gene: TRBJ2-1; v_gene: TRBV29-1; abundance: .; CDR3nt: TGCAGCGTTGCGGGAGAAATAGTCTACAATGAGCAGTTCTTC; CDR3aa: CSVAGEIVYNEQFF